The 4 T cell receptor beta chains in this list originate from one sample, sequenced in a study of blood T cells in healthy people across ages. A J-beta primer mix and a sample-barcoded 5' primer were used in a second PCR of roughly 6 to 12 cycles. TCRdb fed the 5' RACE reads into MiXCR, producing one record per CDR3 protein. This sample carries 650,000 to 800,000 distinct CDR3 sequences, under 45% of them seen once, and the ten largest clones take about a fifth. The material sequenced was blood. Source of these receptors: a man aged 55 to 70 in good health.

The chain carries TRBV25-1 and TRBJ2-7; perhaps TRBD1 as D (6 bases). The V and J ends lost 6 bases and 4 bases respectively, with 16 bases between them. Germline V gives CDR1 MGHDK, CDR2 SYGVNS. The CDR3 length is 14 residues. CDR3 region: CASRGTGNTYEQYF. Here the CDR3 DNA reads TGTGCCAGCAGGGGAACAGGGAACACTTACGAGCAGTACTTC.

The chain carries TRBV20-1 and TRBJ2-3, with D unresolved. CDR1 and CDR2 from the germline V gene are DFQATT and SNEGSKA (reference sequence). There are 14 residues in the CDR3. Trimming cost V 2 bases and J 0 bases, with 9 bases left between them. The CDR3 here is CSARPASSTDTQYF. The CDR3 DNA is TGCAGTGCTAGACCCGCTAGTAGCACAGATACGCAGTATTTT.

This clonotype was counted at least ten times. Written as DNA, the CDR3 is TGCAGCGTTTTAGCCGGGGGCCAACGTGAAAAACTGTTTTTT. This codes for CSVLAGGQREKLFF. This chain connects TRBV29-1 to TRBJ1-4, with D possibly TRBD1 on 6 matching bases. The V gene lost 5 bases and the J gene lost 7 bases, with 17 bases spanning the gap. The CDR3 length is 14 residues. Germline-derived CDR1 and CDR2 are SQVTM and ANQGSEA.

CDR3 in DNA: TGTGCCAGCAGCTTATTCGGGGGTAGCACAGATACGCAGTATTTT. Amino acids: CASSLFGGSTDTQYF. The chain carries TRBV7-2 and TRBJ2-3, with D tentatively TRBD2 (6 bases). Trimming left V 2 bases short and J 0 bases short, with 9 bases between. This CDR3 region has 15 residues. Germline-derived CDR1 and CDR2 are SGHTA and FQGNSA.